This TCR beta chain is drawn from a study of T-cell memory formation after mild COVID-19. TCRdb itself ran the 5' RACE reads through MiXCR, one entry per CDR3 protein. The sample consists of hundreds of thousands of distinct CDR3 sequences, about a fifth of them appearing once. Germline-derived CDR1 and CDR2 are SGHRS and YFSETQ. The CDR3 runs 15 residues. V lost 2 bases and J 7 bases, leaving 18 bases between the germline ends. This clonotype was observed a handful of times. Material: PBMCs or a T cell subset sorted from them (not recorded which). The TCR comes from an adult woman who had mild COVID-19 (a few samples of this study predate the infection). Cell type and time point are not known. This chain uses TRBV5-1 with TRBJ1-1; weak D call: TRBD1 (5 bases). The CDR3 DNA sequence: TGCGCCAGCAGCTTCGGTGGGGGAGCTCAGCGTGAAGCTTTCTTT. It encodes CASSFGGGAQREAFF.